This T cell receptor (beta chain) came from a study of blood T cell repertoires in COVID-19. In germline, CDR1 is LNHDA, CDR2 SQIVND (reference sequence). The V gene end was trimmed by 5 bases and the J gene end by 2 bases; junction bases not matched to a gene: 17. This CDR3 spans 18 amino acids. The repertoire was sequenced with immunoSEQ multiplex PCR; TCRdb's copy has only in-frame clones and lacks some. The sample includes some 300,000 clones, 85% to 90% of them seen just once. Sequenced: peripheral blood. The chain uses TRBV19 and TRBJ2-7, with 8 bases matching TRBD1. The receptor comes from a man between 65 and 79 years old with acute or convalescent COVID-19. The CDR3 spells CASSLRDRQPLTPYEQYF. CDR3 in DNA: TGTGCCAGTAGTCTTCGGGACAGGCAACCGCTTACTCCCTACGAGCAGTACTTC.